This record looks at one T cell receptor beta chain sequence and its context. As handled by the study authors: Amplifying reference gene primers gave estimates of nucleated cell counts. Libraries were prepared by immunoSEQ multiplex PCR; TCRdb keeps only in-frame clonotypes and omits some of them. V, J and clone size are taken as reported in that table, and D and trimming were inferred from the DNA itself. Of about 200,000 clones in the sample, more than 80% were seen once. The record originates from a study of blood T cell repertoires in COVID-19. Across the study: The study drew acute and convalescent COVID-19 samples from the United States, Italy and Spain. Sources were T cells, B-cell-depleted T cells, or PBMCs; the material itself was cDNA or gDNA.

V gave up 6 bases and J gave up 0 bases, with 6 bases separating them. Germline V lookup: CDR1 SGHKS, CDR2 YYEKEE (reference sequence). The CDR3 runs 12 residues. The V and J genes are TRBV5-5 and TRBJ1-1; D gene ambiguous. The sample comprised peripheral blood. The clonotype originates from a man in his forties or fifties with acute or convalescent COVID-19. The CDR3 bases are TGTGCCAGCAAATACATGAACACTGAAGCTTTCTTT. Its protein product is CASKYMNTEAFF.